Following are 19 T cell receptor beta chains from one sample sequenced in a study of cytomegalovirus exposure and HLA in healthy donors. The PCR contained 60 Vbeta and 13 Jbeta primers. Assay used: immunoSEQ multiplex PCR; TCRdb lists only in-frame clones, some missing. The repertoire consists of 150,000 to 200,000 clones, with 80% to 85% occurring once and the leading ten covering under 3%. The sample was PBMCs. These receptors were taken from a male donor in good health and CMV-seronegative.

CDR3 residues: CASSEAQFDSQYEQYF. The CDR3 nucleotides are TGTGCCAGCAGTGAAGCGCAGTTCGACTCGCAATACGAGCAGTACTTC. The chain has TRBV6-1 and TRBJ2-7, with no clear D. The CDR3 loop spans 16 amino acids. Germline values: CDR1 MNHNS, CDR2 SASEGT. V was trimmed by 0 bases and J by 4 bases, leaving 16 bases between them.

The chain combines TRBV7-9 with TRBJ2-1; D perhaps matches TRBD2 (6 bases). Germline CDR1 and CDR2: SEHNR and FQNEAQ (reference sequence). Trimming left V 5 bases short and J 8 bases short, with 22 bases between. The CDR3 is made up of 16 amino acids. CDR3 amino acids: CASSPNRGNYIDEQFF. The CDR3, as DNA: TGTGCCAGCAGCCCTAACCGGGGGAATTATATCGATGAGCAGTTCTTC.

The chain has TRBV28 and TRBJ1-2, with 8 bases aligning to TRBD1. V shed 2 bases and J 5 bases; nucleotides not matched to a gene: 4. Looked up from germline, CDR1 is MDHEN and CDR2 is SYDVKM. The CDR3 is 14 amino acids. In DNA form, the CDR3 reads TGTGCCAGCAGTTTAGGGGACAGGAGTTATGGCTACACCTTC. Encoded protein: CASSLGDRSYGYTF.

This clone was found a few times. The rearrangement links TRBV6-1 to TRBJ2-4; TRBD1 is a possible D gene (5 bases). Germline CDR1 reads MNHNS; CDR2 reads SASEGT. There are 15 residues in the CDR3. V lost 0 bases, J lost 7 bases, and 13 bases lay in between. The CDR3 nucleotides read TGTGCCAGCAGTGAAGCGAAGGGGTTTGGCAACATTCAGTACTTC. The encoded protein is CASSEAKGFGNIQYF.

The chain employs TRBV19 and TRBJ1-4; unclear D gene. The CDR3 totals 12 residues. With 5 bases removed from V and 8 bases from J, the gap between germline ends came to 9 bases. Germline CDR1 reads LNHDA; CDR2 reads SQIVND (reference sequence). The CDR3 is CASSDTKEKLFF. DNA for the CDR3: TGTGCCAGTAGTGACACGAAGGAAAAACTGTTTTTT.

This chain joins TRBV5-4 and TRBJ2-3; TRBD2 aligns across 12 bases. The CDR3 is 15 residues long. Germline CDR1 is SGHNT and CDR2 is YYREEE (reference sequence). Trimming at V came to 2 bases and at J to 4 bases, leaving 2 bases not matched to a gene. The CDR3, as DNA: TGTGCCAGCAGCTTTGGACTAGCGGGGCCAGATACGCAGTATTTT. It specifies CASSFGLAGPDTQYF.

V gene TRBV6-6 combines with J gene TRBJ2-7, with D maybe TRBD1 (5 bases). The germline gives CDR1 MNHNY, CDR2 SVGAGI (reference sequence). The CDR3 sequence is 14 residues long. The V end lost 4 bases, the J end lost 4 bases, and 14 bases lay between the germline ends. The CDR3 DNA follows: TGTGCCAGCAGTTCCGAGTTAGGGGTTTACGAGCAGTACTTC. Protein: CASSSELGVYEQYF.

V usage is TRBV9 and J usage is TRBJ2-6; D ambiguous. The V end was cut by 0 bases, the J end by 0 bases, with 13 bases between. The CDR3 has 18 residues. The germline V gene encodes CDR1 SGDLS and CDR2 YYNGEE. The CDR3 nucleotides read TGTGCCAGCAGCGTAGGTGCAGTCAAAGACTCTGGGGCCAACGTCCTGACTTTC. Protein: CASSVGAVKDSGANVLTF.

The chain recombines TRBV6-1 with TRBJ1-4, with D possibly TRBD1 on 5 matching bases. Trimming removed 1 base at V and 8 bases at J, with 11 bases between. The CDR3 runs to 14 residues. The germline V gene encodes CDR1 MNHNS and CDR2 SASEGT. The CDR3 DNA follows: TGTGCCAGCAGTGAAGGCGGGGCGGGGGAAAAACTGTTTTTT. This sequence encodes CASSEGGAGEKLFF.

The gene calls are TRBV5-1 and TRBJ2-7, with TRBD1 matching 9 bases. The length of the CDR3 is 14 residues. V shed 0 bases, J shed 5 bases, and the junction held 3 bases outside the gene matches. Looked up from germline, CDR1 is SGHRS and CDR2 is YFSETQ. CDR3 amino acids: CASSLVGTGHEQYF. CDR3 bases: TGCGCCAGCAGCTTGGTTGGGACAGGGCACGAGCAGTACTTC.

The J gene is TRBJ1-2, the V gene TRBV5-1, with TRBD1 as a possible D gene (6 bases). Germline lookup yields CDR1 SGHRS and CDR2 YFSETQ. CDR3 length: 13 amino acids. V shed 7 bases and J shed 6 bases, with 16 bases lying between them. This CDR3 is CASGDPGAHGYTF. In DNA form, the CDR3 reads TGCGCCAGCGGGGACCCAGGGGCCCATGGCTACACCTTC. The full variable domain, completed using reference TRBV5-1 and TRBJ1-2, is KAGVTQTPRYLIKTRGQQVTLSCSPISGHRSVSWYQQTPGQGLQFLFEYFSETQRNKGNFPGRFSGRQFSNSRSEMNVSTLELGDSALYLCASGDPGAHGYTFGSGTRLTVV.

The rearrangement links TRBV6-5 to TRBJ1-3; TRBD1 might be the D (5 bases). The CDR3 contains 14 residues. CDR1 is MNHEY and CDR2 is SVGAGI in the germline V gene. V was clipped by 2 bases and J by 2 bases, with 7 bases between them. DNA of the CDR3: TGTGCCAGCAGTTACGCCAGGGCTGGAAACACCATATATTTT. Protein sequence: CASSYARAGNTIYF.

This clone was observed a single time. This chain connects TRBV2 to TRBJ2-5; TRBD2 agrees at 8 bases. The germline CDR1 and CDR2 sequences are SNHLY and FYNNEI. The junction had 5 bases not matched to a gene; V was cut back by 4 bases and J by 1 base. This CDR3 contains 15 residues. Here the CDR3 DNA reads TGTGCCAGCAGTGGGAGCGGGGGTCCCCAAGAGACCCAGTACTTC. As protein: CASSGSGGPQETQYF. The full variable domain, in which reference TRBV2 and TRBJ2-5 provide the parts outside the CDR3, is EPEVTQTPSHQVTQMGQEVILRCVPISNHLYFYWYRQILGQKVEFLVSFYNNEISEKSEIFDDQFSVERPDGSNFTLKIRSTKLEDSAMYFCASSGSGGPQETQYFGPGTRLLVL.

The rearrangement joins TRBV4-1 to TRBJ1-2; D remains unclear. V lost 0 bases and J lost 0, with 11 bases in between. Germline lookup yields CDR1 MGHRA and CDR2 YSYEKL. This CDR3 is 16 amino acids long. This chain's CDR3 is CASSQEEEGANYGYTF. The DNA of the CDR3 is TGCGCCAGCAGCCAAGAGGAGGAGGGAGCTAACTATGGCTACACCTTC.

The chain couples TRBV27 to TRBJ2-6, with D perhaps TRBD1 (6 bases). CDR3 length: 16 residues. In germline, CDR1 is MNHEY, CDR2 SMNVEV (reference sequence). Deletions cut 4 bases from V and 0 bases from J, with 10 bases between. The CDR3 reads CASSWGLSSGANVLTF. DNA of the CDR3: TGTGCCAGCAGTTGGGGGCTCAGCTCTGGGGCCAACGTCCTGACTTTC.

This chain links TRBV7-6 with TRBJ1-5; 7 bases agree with TRBD1. Germline V gives CDR1 SGHVS, CDR2 FNYEAQ. Trimming at V came to 1 base and at J to 0 bases, leaving 6 bases not matched to a gene. This CDR3 has 17 amino acids. The CDR3 reads CASSLGSWTGSNQPQHF. The CDR3 DNA reads as TGTGCCAGCAGCTTAGGATCGTGGACAGGTAGCAATCAGCCCCAGCATTTT.

V usage is TRBV10-3 and J usage is TRBJ2-5; 8 bases align to TRBD2. Germline CDR1 ENHRY, CDR2 SYGVKD. The CDR3 runs to 15 residues. After removal of 5 bases from V and 3 bases from J, the junction contained 8 bases not matched to a gene. The DNA of the CDR3 is TGTGCCATCAGTATTAGCGGGGCTACAAAAGAGACCCAGTACTTC. It encodes CAISISGATKETQYF.

This clone was seen a handful of times. The rearrangement joins TRBV15 to TRBJ1-1; D may be TRBD1 (5 bases). CDR1 is LNHNV, CDR2 YYDKDF, per germline (reference sequence). The CDR3 has 16 residues. Trimming pared 2 bases from V and 2 bases from J, leaving 15 bases between. The CDR3 loop reads CATSRRPRRGNTEAFF. CDR3 nucleotides: TGTGCCACCAGCAGACGCCCCCGTAGGGGTAACACTGAAGCTTTCTTT. Filled out from reference TRBV15 and TRBJ1-1, the complete variable domain reads DAMVIQNPRYQVTQFGKPVTLSCSQTLNHNVMYWYQQKSSQAPKLLFHYYDKDFNNEADTPDNFQSRRPNTSFCFLDIRSPGLGDTAMYLCATSRRPRRGNTEAFFGQGTRLTVV.

The J gene is TRBJ1-1, the V gene TRBV7-8; 7 positions agree with TRBD1. CDR3 size: 15 residues. Germline CDR1 reads SGHVS; CDR2 reads FQNEAQ. Unmatched junction bases numbered 7, after V lost 2 bases and J lost 4 bases. The CDR3 is CASSLKGAIGTEAFF. CDR3 in DNA: TGTGCCAGCAGCTTAAAGGGGGCGATAGGCACTGAAGCTTTCTTT.